This T cell receptor beta chain was profiled in a study of regulatory T cells in long-lasting Graves disease. Time point meaning: persistent/refractory GD, antithyroid drugs over 5 years with positive TRAb. PBMCs provided the RNA from which the TCR library was made. The study, taken as a whole, reports: Compared with new cases, persistent Graves' patients showed reduced TCR diversity.

Library construction for TCR beta used iRepertoire HTBI primers and Arm-PCR of CDR3 regions. Original handling: Identification of gene segments yielded more than 60 TRBV and more than eleven TRBJ across samples. From the multiplex PCR reads, TCRdb called clonotypes with MiXCR, one entry per CDR3 protein. The V and J calls come from TCRdb's annotation, not from the publication. The sample consists of approximately 400,000 distinct CDR3 sequences, less than 25% of them appearing once. This clonotype was seen a handful of times. What it recognizes is unknown. This specimen was peripheral blood mononuclear cells (PBMCs), taken when the disease was refractory, from a patient treated with antithyroid drugs. This TCR derives from a female donor with Graves disease.

The chain's CDR3 is CASSPGAKGHGYTF. CDR3 bases: TGTGCCAGCAGCCCCGGAGCAAAAGGACATGGCTACACCTTC. The chain couples TRBV7-9 to TRBJ1-2; no definite D call. Germline-derived CDR1 and CDR2 are SEHNR and FQNEAQ (reference sequence). The CDR3 totals 14 residues. V gave up 5 bases and J gave up 6 bases, with 16 bases separating them.